These T cell receptor beta chains were read from a single sample in a study of blood T cell repertoires in COVID-19. This table comes from immunoSEQ multiplex PCR, and its TCRdb copy is limited to in-frame clones, with some not included. The sample contains roughly 230,000 clones, around four fifths of which appear only once. What was sequenced was peripheral blood. The origin of the receptors is a man in his forties or fifties with acute or convalescent COVID-19. The CDR3 runs from the conserved cysteine through the conserved F or W. The D gene is left open where the match is weak. Size tells how often a clone was seen (once, few, many) or the class of an expanded clone, and some rows leave it out.

clone size	V gene	D gene	J gene	CDR3 DNA	CDR3 protein
-	TRBV2	-	TRBJ2-3	TGTGCCAGCAGTGTTGAACAGACAGATACGCAGTATTTT	CASSVEQTDTQYF
-	TRBV7-2	-	TRBJ1-4	TGTGCCAGCAGCTTATGGGACTCCAGGAGTTCGGAAAAACTGTTTTTT	CASSLWDSRSSEKLFF
-	TRBV7-9	-	TRBJ2-1	TGTGCCAGCAGCCCGACTAGCTCCTACAATGAGCAGTTCTTC	CASSPTSSYNEQFF
once	TRBV6-5	TRBD1	TRBJ2-5	TGTGCCAGCAGGTACGCAGGGACAGCTGCGCAAGAGACCCAGTACTTC	CASRYAGTAAQETQYF
-	TRBV7-9	-	TRBJ1-3	TGTGCCAGCAGCTTAGTCAGGCTTGGAAACACCATATATTTT	CASSLVRLGNTIYF
-	TRBV5-4	-	TRBJ2-5	TGTGCCAGCAGCTTCCCGGGAGCCCTCAAAGAGACCCAGTACTTC	CASSFPGALKETQYF
-	TRBV5-4	TRBD2	TRBJ2-3	TGTGCCAGCTCGGAAGCGGGGACCTTCACAGATACGCAGTATTTT	CASSEAGTFTDTQYF
-	TRBV29-1	-	TRBJ1-5	TGCAGCGTTGGACAGTTGGATCAGCCCCAGCATTTT	CSVGQLDQPQHF
-	TRBV18	-	TRBJ1-1	TGTGCCAGCTCACCACCTTCGGGTTATGAAGCTTTCTTT	CASSPPSGYEAFF
-	TRBV18	-	TRBJ1-6	TGTGCCAGCTCACCACCCCGACAGAATTCACCCCTCCACTTT	CASSPPRQNSPLHF
few	TRBV4-1	-	TRBJ2-4	TGCGCCAGCAGCCAAGTGGGAGCTGACATTCAGTACTTC	CASSQVGADIQYF
-	TRBV18	-	TRBJ1-1	TGTGCCAGCTCACCATTCGAGTTACGAATGAACACTGAAGCTTTCTTT	CASSPFELRMNTEAFF
-	TRBV9	-	TRBJ1-3	TGTGCCAGCAGCGGCGGTGGTCCGTTCAGCTCTGGAAACACCATATATTTT	CASSGGGPFSSGNTIYF
-	TRBV6-6	-	TRBJ2-4	TGTGCCAGCAGTTACGAGGGACTCAAAAACATTCAGTACTTC	CASSYEGLKNIQYF
-	TRBV4-2	TRBD2	TRBJ2-1	TGTGCCAGCAGCCAAGGACTAGCCGGATACAATGAGCAGTTCTTC	CASSQGLAGYNEQFF
-	TRBV30	-	TRBJ1-3	TGTGCCTGGGCCGACAGAGGACGGTCTGGAAACACCATATATTTT	CAWADRGRSGNTIYF
-	TRBV5-6	TRBD1	TRBJ1-4	TGTGCCAGCAGCGAACAGGGGGCAACTAATGAAAAACTGTTTTTT	CASSEQGATNEKLFF
-	TRBV10-2	TRBD1	TRBJ1-5	TGCGCCAGCAGTTCGGGGACAGATTTTTACAATCAGCCCCAGCATTTT	CASSSGTDFYNQPQHF
-	TRBV19	TRBD2	TRBJ2-1	TGTGCCAGTACAGGGCGGGAGGGCCCTGATGAGCAGTTCTTC	CASTGREGPDEQFF
-	TRBV30	TRBD2	TRBJ2-7	TGTGCCTGGAGTTCACCTCGGACTAGCGGGAGTTTTGAGCAGTACTTC	CAWSSPRTSGSFEQYF
-	TRBV2	-	TRBJ1-4	TGTGCCAGCATTCTTGAGAGGGCCGAAAAACTGTTTTTT	CASILERAEKLFF
-	TRBV27	TRBD1	TRBJ1-2	TGTGCCACCCTTCCATCCCGGGACAGGGCTACGGGGGGCTACACCTTC	CATLPSRDRATGGYTF
-	TRBV25-1	-	TRBJ1-5	TGTGCCAGCACAGGGCAGGGAAGCAATCAGCCCCAGCATTTT	CASTGQGSNQPQHF
-	TRBV18	-	TRBJ2-1	TGTGCCAGCTCTCTTGGGGCCGCCGACAATGAGCAGTTCTTC	CASSLGAADNEQFF
-	TRBV29-1	-	TRBJ2-4	TGCAGCGTCCGTTCCGGGATCCCCCTCGGGGACATTCAGTACTTC	CSVRSGIPLGDIQYF
-	TRBV9	TRBD1	TRBJ2-7	TGTGCCAGCAGCTCCCTACCGGGACAGTCCTACGAGCAGTACTTC	CASSSLPGQSYEQYF
-	TRBV19	-	TRBJ1-3	TGTGCCAGTAGAACTCAGGACTCTGGAAACACCATATATTTT	CASRTQDSGNTIYF
-	TRBV7-6	TRBD2	TRBJ2-3	TGTGCCAGCAGCTTAGTTAGCGGGAGGGGGCCAGATACGCAGTATTTT	CASSLVSGRGPDTQYF